This T cell receptor (beta chain) was identified in a study of identical twins. Study-wide findings and caveats: Out-of-frame TCR alpha sharing in monozygotic twins exceeded recombination model predictions. Part of the zero-insertion signal could reflect confounding by invariant MAIT and iNKT cells. The conclusions drew on cross-sectional statistical analysis instead of tracking the same donors.

Unmatched junction bases numbered 7, after V lost 6 bases and J lost 1 base. Germline loops: CDR1 DFQATT, CDR2 SNEGSKA (reference sequence). The CDR3 extends over 14 amino acids. Note on this clonotype: Antigen unknown.

Each CDR3 protein is one row after TCRdb ran MiXCR on the 5' RACE reads. The sample carries roughly 250,000 distinct CDR3 sequences, roughly 7% recorded once. These data also formed part of another study, on yellow fever vaccine responses in identical twins.

This clonotype was obtained from a woman between 18 and 30 years old in good health. The sample comprised memory (CD45RO+) T cells sorted from blood. The rearrangement joins TRBV20-1 to TRBJ1-1, with TRBD1 identical over 8 bases. CDR3 coding DNA: TGCAGTGCGAAGACCGGGACAGGGAACACTGAAGCTTTCTTT. Translation: CSAKTGTGNTEAFF.